These 19 T cell receptor beta chains came from one sample sequenced in a study of blood T cell repertoires in COVID-19 (dated by TCRdb to the early 2020s). Library construction relied on the immunoSEQ multiplex PCR assay. Sourced from immuneACCESS, this table was stored by TCRdb with only in-frame sequences that have V and J called. A share of the clones is absent; for the studies checked, an unresolved V gene accounts for under half, and the remainder has no known explanation. The sample table holds a few hundred thousand clones, of which 85% were seen once. The top ten constitute roughly 3.6% of the sample. Source material: peripheral blood. The receptors shown here come from a woman between 18 and 30 years old with acute or convalescent COVID-19.

V gene TRBV5-4 combines with J gene TRBJ1-2; D gene unclear. CDR1 and CDR2 from the germline V gene are SGHNT and YYREEE (reference sequence). The germline V and J ends were trimmed by 0 bases and 5 bases, with 8 bases remaining between them. This CDR3 has 13 residues. CDR3 in DNA: TGTGCCAGCAGCTTGGAGCGGGTTTATGGCTACACCTTC. Encoded protein: CASSLERVYGYTF.

This clone was recorded a few times. J is TRBJ2-7 and V is TRBV5-1, with TRBD2 matching 7 bases. The CDR3 is made up of 14 amino acids. V was clipped by 0 bases and J by 9 bases; unmatched bases: 9. Germline CDR1 reads SGHRS; CDR2 reads YFSETQ. The CDR3 loop reads CASSLAAGVQGQYF. The CDR3 nucleotides are TGCGCCAGCAGCTTGGCGGCGGGAGTTCAGGGGCAGTACTTC.

The chain combines TRBV5-1 with TRBJ2-7; 15 nucleotides match TRBD2. The germline V gene has CDR1 SGHRS and CDR2 YFSETQ. The V and J ends lost 3 bases and 2 bases, in that order; junction bases with no gene match: 3. CDR3 length equals 16 residues. The CDR3 protein is CASSSGLAGGTYEQYF. CDR3 in DNA: TGCGCCAGCAGCTCGGGACTAGCGGGAGGAACCTACGAGCAGTACTTC.

The chain recombines TRBV7-9 with TRBJ2-7; D not certain. V was clipped by 8 bases and J by 0 bases, with 11 bases between them. This CDR3 is 13 amino acids long. The germline V gene encodes CDR1 SEHNR and CDR2 FQNEAQ (reference sequence). The CDR3 DNA follows: TGTGCCAGCTGCCCGCCTAGCTCCTACGAGCAGTACTTC. This encodes CASCPPSSYEQYF. The complete variable domain, with remaining parts taken from reference TRBV7-9 and TRBJ2-7, reads DTGVSQNPRHKITKRGQNVTFRCDPISEHNRLYWYRQTLGQGPEFLTYFQNEAQLEKSRLLSDRFSAERPKGSFSTLEIQRTEQGDSAMYLCASCPPSSYEQYFGPGTRLTVT.

This rearrangement joins TRBV9 to TRBJ2-7; D might be TRBD2 (6 bases). The CDR3 has 14 residues. Germline V CDR1 and CDR2: SGDLS, YYNGEE. Trimming pared 3 bases from V and 6 bases from J, leaving 16 bases between. CDR3 protein: CASSAGTSPSEQYF. The CDR3 region has the DNA TGTGCCAGCAGCGCTGGGACTTCCCCCTCCGAGCAGTACTTC.

The table lists this clone with a few counts. The CDR3 sequence is CASSRSGGAYGYTF. For the CDR3, the DNA is TGCGCCAGCAGCCGCAGCGGCGGAGCCTATGGCTACACCTTC. The V and J genes are TRBV4-1 and TRBJ1-2; the D is unclear. The CDR3 runs 14 residues. Germline-derived CDR1 and CDR2 are MGHRA and YSYEKL. V lost 4 bases to trimming and J lost 4 bases, with 13 bases between them.

The chain uses TRBV7-2 and TRBJ2-3; TRBD2 matches at 10 bases. Germline CDR1 and CDR2: SGHTA and FQGNSA. Trimming removed 1 base from V and 1 base from J; junction bases left unmatched: 5. This CDR3 has 17 residues. CDR3 in amino acids: CASSLVVTSGGTDTQYF. The CDR3 coding sequence is TGTGCCAGCAGCTTAGTGGTCACTAGCGGGGGCACAGATACGCAGTATTTT.

This chain links TRBV19 with TRBJ1-1; D unresolved. The CDR3 is made up of 15 amino acids. The germline V gene has CDR1 LNHDA and CDR2 SQIVND (reference sequence). Trimming cost V 6 bases and J 0 bases, with 14 bases left between them. DNA of the CDR3: TGTGCCAGTAGAAGCCCCTTGCAGGTGAACACTGAAGCTTTCTTT. This gives the protein CASRSPLQVNTEAFF.

This chain connects TRBV4-1 to TRBJ1-5; the D gene is possibly TRBD1 (5 bases). Germline V CDR1 and CDR2: MGHRA, YSYEKL. V shed 1 base and J shed 4 bases, with 14 bases lying between them. This CDR3 is built from 16 residues. The CDR3 loop reads CASSQVSGTLNQPQHF. The CDR3 region has the DNA TGCGCCAGCAGCCAAGTCTCCGGGACTTTAAATCAGCCCCAGCATTTT.

V gene TRBV6-5 combines with J gene TRBJ2-1; D is undetermined. The V end was cut by 7 bases, the J end by 0 bases, with 13 bases between. From germline, CDR1 is MNHEY and CDR2 SVGAGI. The CDR3 is 15 amino acids. CDR3 protein: CASIFRVSSYNEQFF. The DNA of the CDR3 is TGTGCCAGCATATTCCGGGTGAGCTCCTACAATGAGCAGTTCTTC.

This clone was seen more than once but under ten times. The same CDR3 also results from other DNA sequences found in this sample. V usage is TRBV5-1 and J usage is TRBJ1-6, with D possibly TRBD1 on 6 matching bases. This CDR3 contains 14 residues. Per the germline V gene, CDR1 is SGHRS and CDR2 is YFSETQ. Trimming took 0 bases from V and 6 from J, leaving 7 bases between them. CDR3 in amino acids: CASSLEQGNSPLHF. CDR3 DNA sequence: TGCGCCAGCAGCTTGGAACAGGGTAATTCACCCCTCCACTTT.

Here the CDR3 reads CASSPILRLAGDGTDTQYF. The CDR3 DNA follows: TGTGCCAGCAGCCCCATTCTGCGACTAGCGGGAGATGGCACAGATACGCAGTATTTT. This sequence joins TRBV7-9 and TRBJ2-3, with TRBD2 matching 12 bases. Germline V gene lookup returns CDR1 SEHNR and CDR2 FQNEAQ (reference sequence). This CDR3 is 19 amino acids long. The trim removed 5 bases at V and 1 base at J, leaving 13 bases unmatched. The full variable domain, completed using reference TRBV7-9 and TRBJ2-3, is DTGVSQNPRHKITKRGQNVTFRCDPISEHNRLYWYRQTLGQGPEFLTYFQNEAQLEKSRLLSDRFSAERPKGSFSTLEIQRTEQGDSAMYLCASSPILRLAGDGTDTQYFGPGTRLTVL.

In this sample, this clone turned up once. CDR3 bases: TGTGCCAGAGGAGGGCCCGGCCCACCCGGGGAGCTGTTTTTT. Its protein product is CARGGPGPPGELFF. The chain links TRBV2 to TRBJ2-2; a weak D match, TRBD2 (6 bases). Trimming left V 9 bases short and J 6 bases short, with 17 bases between. Germline V gene lookup returns CDR1 SNHLY and CDR2 FYNNEI. CDR3 size: 14 residues. Full variable domain (rest looked up from reference TRBV2 and TRBJ2-2): EPEVTQTPSHQVTQMGQEVILRCVPISNHLYFYWYRQILGQKVEFLVSFYNNEISEKSEIFDDQFSVERPDGSNFTLKIRSTKLEDSAMYFCARGGPGPPGELFFGEGSRLTVL.

The chain couples TRBV7-3 to TRBJ2-1; D may be TRBD1 (5 bases). The CDR3 spans 14 residues. V lost 2 bases to trimming and J lost 7 bases, with 12 bases between them. Germline lookup yields CDR1 SGHTA and CDR2 FQGTGA. CDR3 bases: TGTGCCAGCAGCTTACCAGGGTCCCTTAATGAGCAGTTCTTC. This gives the protein CASSLPGSLNEQFF. Filled out from reference TRBV7-3 and TRBJ2-1, the complete variable domain reads GAGVSQTPSNKVTEKGKYVELRCDPISGHTALYWYRQSLGQGPEFLIYFQGTGAADDSGLPNDRFFAVRPEGSVSTLKIQRTERGDSAVYLCASSLPGSLNEQFFGPGTRLTVL.

This clone was recorded at least ten times. The rearrangement uses TRBV4-2 and TRBJ2-7; a possible D gene is TRBD2 (5 bases). Per the germline V gene, CDR1 is LGHNA and CDR2 is YNFKEQ. V shed 0 bases and J shed 5 bases, with 8 bases lying between them. The CDR3 runs to 13 residues. The CDR3 sequence: CASSQDVGDEQYF. The CDR3 DNA is TGTGCCAGCAGCCAAGATGTCGGGGACGAGCAGTACTTC.

This chain links TRBV7-2 with TRBJ2-5; 8 bases fit TRBD1. CDR1 and CDR2 (germline): SGHTA, FQGNSA. V shed 5 bases and J 3 bases; nucleotides not matched to a gene: 11. The CDR3 is made up of 16 amino acids. The CDR3 sequence: CASSAPGQEIKETQYF. DNA for the CDR3: TGTGCCAGCAGCGCTCCGGGACAGGAAATCAAAGAGACCCAGTACTTC.

This chain connects TRBV4-1 to TRBJ1-5; TRBD1 matches 10 bases. Germline V gene sequence: CDR1 MGHRA, CDR2 YSYEKL. The CDR3 runs to 20 residues. After removal of 5 bases from V and 0 bases from J, the junction contained 16 bases not matched to a gene. CDR3 sequence (DNA): TGCGCCAGCAGCTACACCTGGACCAGACAGGGGGCGGGTAGCAATCAGCCCCAGCATTTT. Its protein is CASSYTWTRQGAGSNQPQHF.

The gene calls are TRBV3-1 (or the pseudogene TRBV3-2) and TRBJ1-4; 7 positions agree with TRBD1. The ends lost 7 bases at V and 4 bases at J; junction bases unmatched: 6. This CDR3 comprises 14 residues. Per germline, CDR1 LGHDT and CDR2 YNNKEL (reference sequence). CDR3 amino acids: CASTPGQHNEKLFF. CDR3 nucleotide sequence: TGTGCCAGCACCCCGGGACAGCATAATGAAAAACTGTTTTTT.

J is TRBJ2-7 and V is TRBV9; 8 bases are a match to TRBD2. The CDR3 has 15 residues. J was trimmed by 5 bases and V by 0 bases; bases with no gene match: 7. CDR1 is SGDLS and CDR2 is YYNGEE in the germline V gene. Written as DNA, the CDR3 is TGTGCCAGCAGCGTAGGGCGGCGGGAGGTACACGAGCAGTACTTC. Protein sequence: CASSVGRREVHEQYF.